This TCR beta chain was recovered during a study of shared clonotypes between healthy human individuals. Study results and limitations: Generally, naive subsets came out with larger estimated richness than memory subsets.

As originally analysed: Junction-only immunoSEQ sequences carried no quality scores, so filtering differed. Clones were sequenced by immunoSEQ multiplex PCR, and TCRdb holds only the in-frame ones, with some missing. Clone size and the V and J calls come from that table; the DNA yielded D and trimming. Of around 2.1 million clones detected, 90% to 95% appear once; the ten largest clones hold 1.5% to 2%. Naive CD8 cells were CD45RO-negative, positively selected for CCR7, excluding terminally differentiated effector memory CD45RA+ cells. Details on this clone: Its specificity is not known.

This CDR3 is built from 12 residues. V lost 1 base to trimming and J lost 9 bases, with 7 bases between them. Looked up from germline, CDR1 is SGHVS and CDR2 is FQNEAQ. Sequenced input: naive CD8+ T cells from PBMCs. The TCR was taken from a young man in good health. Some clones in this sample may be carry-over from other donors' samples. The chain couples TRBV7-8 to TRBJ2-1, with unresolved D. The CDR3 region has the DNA TGTGCCAGCAGCTTAGTGAGTGCTGAGCAGTTCTTC. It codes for CASSLVSAEQFF.